Listed here are 8 T cell receptor beta chains from one sample, sequenced in a study of beta chain features in type 1 diabetes. Expressed TCRB transcripts got sequenced, as all isolated RNA was reverse transcribed. Using immunoSEQ multiplex PCR, the repertoire was profiled, and TCRdb retains in-frame clones only, with some absent. The sample shows 400,000 or so clones, roughly 12% of them seen only once. Study-wide results and limits: Shortening that was moderate but significant affected the TCRB CDR3s of Type 1 diabetes patients in all four CD4+ subsets.

No antigen has been assigned to these receptors. Sequencing was performed on naive CD4+ T cells from blood. The receptors shown here come from a woman under 30 with type 1 diabetes.

This clone has only a few counts. The CDR3 DNA reads TGTGCCAGCAGCCCCAGACGTGCGGCGTTTGAGCAGTTCTTC. Residues: CASSPRRAAFEQFF. This chain links TRBV11-2 with TRBJ2-1; D remains ambiguous. The CDR3 length is 14 residues. The germline V gene has CDR1 SGHAT and CDR2 FQNNGV. V shed 5 bases and J shed 9 bases, with 17 bases lying between them.

The V gene is TRBV5-4, the J gene TRBJ2-5; 8 bases match TRBD1. The CDR3 runs to 15 residues. The germline CDR1 and CDR2 sequences are SGHNT and YYREEE (reference sequence). The V segment lost 5 bases and the J segment 5 bases; nucleotides outside the gene matches: 11. The CDR3 loop is CASRMGQATRETQYF. The CDR3 DNA reads as TGTGCCAGCAGGATGGGACAGGCCACGCGGGAGACCCAGTACTTC.

In its sample, this clone was seen a few times. The chain recombines TRBV2 with TRBJ2-1, with TRBD1 matching over 9 bases. The CDR3 spans 15 residues. The V and J ends lost 7 bases and 1 base, in that order; junction bases with no gene match: 5. Germline V gene data show CDR1 as SNHLY and CDR2 as FYNNEI. The CDR3 nucleotides are TGTGCCAGCACCCAAGACAGGGGGTCCTACAATGAGCAGTTCTTC. It is translated as CASTQDRGSYNEQFF.

The chain links TRBV28 to TRBJ2-4; D is ambiguous. This CDR3 has 15 amino acids. V was trimmed by 4 bases and J by 0 bases, leaving 10 bases between them. The V gene's germline CDR1 is MDHEN and CDR2 SYDVKM. The CDR3 sequence is CASSSSSRAKNIQYF. CDR3 nucleotides: TGTGCCAGCAGTTCGAGTTCCCGAGCCAAAAACATTCAGTACTTC.

This clone was observed a handful of times. This chain joins TRBV18 and TRBJ2-7, with D tentatively TRBD2 (5 bases). CDR3 length equals 14 residues. Germline V gene data show CDR1 as KGHSH and CDR2 as LQKENI. The V gene lost 2 bases and the J gene lost 7 bases, with 15 bases spanning the gap. CDR3 amino acids: CASSPSSLAWEQYF. The CDR3, as DNA: TGTGCCAGCTCACCATCTTCGCTAGCCTGGGAGCAGTACTTC.

V usage is TRBV5-1 and J usage is TRBJ2-5; D is unclear. CDR3 size: 14 residues. V lost 1 base and J lost 0, with 7 bases in between. Germline CDR1 reads SGHRS; CDR2 reads YFSETQ. CDR3 DNA: TGCGCCAGCAGCTTGACAGTTAACCAAGAGACCCAGTACTTC. Protein: CASSLTVNQETQYF. The full variable domain, rest sourced from reference TRBV5-1 and TRBJ2-5, is KAGVTQTPRYLIKTRGQQVTLSCSPISGHRSVSWYQQTPGQGLQFLFEYFSETQRNKGNFPGRFSGRQFSNSRSEMNVSTLELGDSALYLCASSLTVNQETQYFGPGTRLLVL.

This clone has just a few counts. The J gene is TRBJ2-7, the V gene TRBV4-1; the D gene is possibly TRBD2 (6 bases). V was shortened by 1 base and J by 3 bases, with 10 bases between the two germline ends. Germline CDR1 and CDR2: MGHRA and YSYEKL. There are 14 residues in the CDR3. The CDR3 region is CASSQVGGVYEQYF. CDR3 sequence (DNA): TGCGCCAGCAGCCAAGTAGGCGGGGTCTACGAGCAGTACTTC.

This clone was picked up a small number of times. V and J are TRBV5-6 and TRBJ2-5; 7 bases agree with TRBD1. The CDR3 spans 14 residues. With 4 bases clipped from V and 5 bases from J, the junction kept 8 bases outside the gene matches. The V gene's germline CDR1 is SGHDT and CDR2 YYEEEE. For the CDR3, the DNA is TGTGCCAGCAGCAGACAGGGTTCCAGGGAGACCCAGTACTTC. This encodes CASSRQGSRETQYF.